A selection of T cell receptor beta chains follows, all from one sample in a study of shared clonotypes between healthy human individuals. The data were produced by immunoSEQ multiplex PCR, yet TCRdb's version contains in-frame clones alone and is incomplete. This sample has 1 million to 1.2 million clones, with 60% to 85% found just once. The material sequenced was memory CD4+ T cells from PBMCs. All receptors derive from a young man in good health. Some clones in this sample may be carry-over from other donors' samples. Each CDR3 is given with its conserved first and last residue. A D gene is named only where the DNA matches it firmly. Part of the rows lack a size; the others show once, few, many or a class for expanded clones.

v_gene	d_gene	abundance	j_gene	CDR3aa	CDR3nt
TRBV10-3	NA	NA	TRBJ1-2	CAISESHEIYTF	TGTGCCATCAGTGAGTCCCATGAGATTTACACCTTC
TRBV5-4	TRBD2	NA	TRBJ2-1	CASSLRASGTYNEQFF	TGTGCCAGCAGCCTCCGCGCAAGCGGGACCTACAATGAGCAGTTCTTC
TRBV25-1	TRBD1	NA	TRBJ1-2	CASSPTGGIYGYTF	TGTGCCAGCAGCCCGACAGGGGGTATCTATGGCTACACCTTC
TRBV5-1	NA	NA	TRBJ1-1	CASKPSPEYSEAFF	TGCGCCAGCAAGCCCAGTCCCGAGTACTCTGAAGCTTTCTTT
TRBV28	TRBD1	NA	TRBJ1-4	CASSSTVTGVEKLFF	TGTGCCAGCAGTTCCACGGTAACAGGGGTTGAAAAACTGTTTTTT
TRBV27	TRBD1	NA	TRBJ1-5	CASSSLTGSSNQPQHF	TGTGCCAGCAGTTCACTGACAGGGTCGAGCAATCAGCCCCAGCATTTT
TRBV6-1	TRBD2	few	TRBJ2-1	CASSEFGGTRGNEQFF	TGTGCCAGCAGTGAGTTTGGTGGGACTAGGGGCAATGAGCAGTTCTTC
TRBV7-9	NA	NA	TRBJ1-1	CASSTYSLSGGTEAFF	TGTGCCAGCAGCACATATTCCCTGAGCGGGGGCACTGAAGCTTTCTTT
TRBV21-1	NA	few	TRBJ1-3	CASGRQGGNTIYF	TGTGCCAGCGGCCGACAGGGAGGAAACACCATATATTTT
TRBV28	NA	NA	TRBJ2-3	CASSLSPHRTFGPQYF	TGTGCCAGCAGTTTATCTCCCCATCGGACTTTCGGACCGCAGTATTTT
TRBV2	NA	NA	TRBJ2-3	CASRPASDTQYF	TGTGCCAGCCGGCCAGCCTCAGATACGCAGTATTTT
TRBV6-5	NA	NA	TRBJ2-3	CASSSDRAGSTDTQYF	TGTGCCAGCAGTTCCGACAGGGCGGGGAGCACAGATACGCAGTATTTT
TRBV28	TRBD1	NA	TRBJ1-3	CASSSLDRVYGNTIYF	TGTGCCAGCAGTTCCCTGGACAGGGTTTATGGAAACACCATATATTTT
TRBV28	NA	NA	TRBJ2-7	CASSLSRGLISYEQYF	TGTGCCAGCAGTTTATCCAGGGGACTTATTTCGTACGAGCAGTACTTC
TRBV5-1	NA	NA	TRBJ1-4	CASSLRGGTNEKLFF	TGCGCCAGCAGCTTGCGGGGTGGAACTAATGAAAAACTGTTTTTT
TRBV7-9	NA	few	TRBJ1-4	CASSVATENEKLFF	TGTGCCAGCAGCGTAGCTACAGAGAATGAAAAACTGTTTTTT
TRBV27	TRBD1	NA	TRBJ2-1	CASSLAPGTGYNEQFF	TGTGCCAGCAGTTTGGCTCCCGGGACAGGCTACAATGAGCAGTTCTTC
TRBV10-2	NA	NA	TRBJ1-3	CASSESGGWNGNTIYF	TGCGCCAGCAGTGAGTCAGGAGGCTGGAATGGAAACACCATATATTTT
TRBV7-2	NA	NA	TRBJ2-7	CASTRVLSYEQYF	TGTGCCAGCACGCGGGTCCTCTCCTACGAGCAGTACTTC
TRBV28	NA	NA	TRBJ2-4	CASSLAQGNIQYF	TGTGCCAGCAGTTTAGCCCAGGGGAACATTCAGTACTTC
TRBV4-2	NA	NA	TRBJ2-1	CASSQELVGARNEQFF	TGTGCCAGCAGCCAAGAGTTGGTGGGAGCACGGAATGAGCAGTTCTTC
TRBV5-4	NA	NA	TRBJ2-5	CASSSGGLAGQETQYF	TGTGCCAGCAGCTCTGGGGGCCTTGCCGGTCAAGAGACCCAGTACTTC
TRBV6-4	NA	NA	TRBJ2-2	CASSVSRDTGELFF	TGTGCCAGCAGTGTTAGCCGAGACACCGGGGAGCTGTTTTTT
TRBV27	NA	NA	TRBJ2-1	CASGVGAGIGVNEQFF	TGTGCCAGCGGGGTTGGGGCGGGAATAGGGGTGAATGAGCAGTTCTTC
TRBV5-1	NA	NA	TRBJ1-1	CASIGDPGVLTEAFF	TGCGCCAGCATAGGGGACCCGGGGGTCCTGACTGAAGCTTTCTTT
TRBV30	NA	few	TRBJ1-1	CAWSALGRTNTEAFF	TGTGCCTGGAGCGCTTTGGGACGGACGAACACTGAAGCTTTCTTT
TRBV5-4	TRBD1	NA	TRBJ1-4	CASSSTGRGEKLFF	TGTGCCAGCAGCTCGACAGGGAGAGGTGAAAAACTGTTTTTT
TRBV5-4	TRBD1	NA	TRBJ2-7	CASTQGGGSTYEQYF	TGTGCCAGCACCCAAGGGGGCGGAAGTACCTACGAGCAGTACTTC
TRBV9	NA	NA	TRBJ2-1	CASSPRPYNEQFF	TGTGCCAGCAGCCCCCGGCCCTACAATGAGCAGTTCTTC
TRBV5-1	TRBD2	NA	TRBJ2-5	CASSYGLAQETQYF	TGCGCCAGCAGCTACGGACTAGCCCAAGAGACCCAGTACTTC
TRBV25-1	NA	NA	TRBJ1-1	CASSEGWGANTEAFF	TGTGCCAGCAGTGAAGGGTGGGGGGCGAACACTGAAGCTTTCTTT
TRBV19	TRBD1	NA	TRBJ1-5	CATRGSSNQPQHF	TGTGCCACCAGGGGGTCGAGCAATCAGCCCCAGCATTTT
TRBV7-7	NA	NA	TRBJ2-2	CASQEWSDGELFF	TGTGCCAGCCAGGAGTGGTCTGACGGGGAGCTGTTTTTT
TRBV12-5	NA	few	TRBJ2-7	CASGLGYEQYF	TGTGCTAGTGGTTTGGGCTACGAGCAGTACTTC
TRBV5-6	NA	many	TRBJ2-2	CASSTGTAPGELFF	TGTGCCAGCAGCACCGGGACCGCACCCGGGGAGCTGTTTTTT
TRBV7-2	NA	NA	TRBJ2-7	CASSPTGASYEQYF	TGTGCCAGCAGCCCCACGGGGGCATCCTACGAGCAGTACTTC
TRBV18	NA	NA	TRBJ2-7	CASSPHRETYEQYF	TGTGCCAGCTCACCACACAGGGAGACATACGAGCAGTACTTC
TRBV6-5	NA	NA	TRBJ1-1	CASSYVAGMNTEAFF	TGTGCCAGCAGTTACGTTGCAGGGATGAACACTGAAGCTTTCTTT
TRBV10-3	TRBD2	NA	TRBJ2-1	CAIRETSGSSNEQFF	TGTGCCATCAGAGAGACTAGCGGGAGCTCCAATGAGCAGTTCTTC
TRBV5-1	NA	NA	TRBJ1-5	CASSSLPGGDQPQHF	TGCGCCAGCAGCTCTTTACCGGGAGGGGACCAGCCCCAGCATTTT
TRBV13	TRBD2	NA	TRBJ2-1	CASRASGTRYNEQFF	TGTGCCAGCAGAGCCTCCGGGACTAGATACAATGAGCAGTTCTTC
TRBV7-9	NA	NA	TRBJ1-1	CASSSAVNEAFF	TGTGCCAGCAGCTCGGCAGTTAATGAAGCTTTCTTT
TRBV13	NA	NA	TRBJ2-7	CASTIIGAYEQYF	TGTGCCAGCACCATTATTGGGGCCTACGAGCAGTACTTC
TRBV7-2	NA	NA	TRBJ1-2	CASSLVAELGYTF	TGTGCCAGCAGCTTGGTAGCCGAATTGGGCTACACCTTC
TRBV19	NA	few	TRBJ2-7	CASSLVGGSSYEQYF	TGTGCCAGTAGTTTGGTAGGGGGGAGCTCCTACGAGCAGTACTTC
TRBV7-6	NA	NA	TRBJ2-1	CASSLDGGSSYNEQFF	TGTGCCAGCAGCTTAGATGGGGGAAGCTCCTACAATGAGCAGTTCTTC
TRBV19	NA	many	TRBJ1-4	CASTRGATNEKLFF	TGTGCCAGTACTCGGGGGGCAACTAATGAAAAACTGTTTTTT